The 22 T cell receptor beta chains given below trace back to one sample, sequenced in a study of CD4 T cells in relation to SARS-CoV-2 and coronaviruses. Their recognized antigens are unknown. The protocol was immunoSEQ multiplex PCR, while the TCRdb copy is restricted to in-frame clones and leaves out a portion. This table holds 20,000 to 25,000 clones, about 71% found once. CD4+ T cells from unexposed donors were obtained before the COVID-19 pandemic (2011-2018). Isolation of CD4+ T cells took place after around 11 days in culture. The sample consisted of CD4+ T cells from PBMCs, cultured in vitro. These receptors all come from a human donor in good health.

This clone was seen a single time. CDR3 amino acids: CASIRDGNTEAFF. The CDR3 nucleotides read TGTGCCAGTATTCGAGACGGGAACACTGAAGCTTTCTTT. The V and J genes are TRBV19 and TRBJ1-1; no firm D call. V lost 7 bases to trimming and J lost 1 base, with 10 bases between them. The CDR3 length is 13 residues. Germline assignment: CDR1 LNHDA and CDR2 SQIVND (reference sequence).

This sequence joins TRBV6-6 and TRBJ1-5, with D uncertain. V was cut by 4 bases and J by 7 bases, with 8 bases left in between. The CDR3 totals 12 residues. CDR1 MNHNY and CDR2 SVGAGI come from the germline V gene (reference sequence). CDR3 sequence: CASSSQGQPQHF. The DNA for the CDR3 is TGTGCCAGCAGTTCTCAAGGCCAGCCCCAGCATTTT.

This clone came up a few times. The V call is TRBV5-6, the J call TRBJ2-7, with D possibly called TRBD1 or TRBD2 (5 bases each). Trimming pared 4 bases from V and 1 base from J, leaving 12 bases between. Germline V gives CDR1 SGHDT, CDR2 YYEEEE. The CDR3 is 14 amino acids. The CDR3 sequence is CASSRGDVSYEQYF. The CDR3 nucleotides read TGTGCCAGCAGCCGTGGGGACGTATCCTACGAGCAGTACTTC.

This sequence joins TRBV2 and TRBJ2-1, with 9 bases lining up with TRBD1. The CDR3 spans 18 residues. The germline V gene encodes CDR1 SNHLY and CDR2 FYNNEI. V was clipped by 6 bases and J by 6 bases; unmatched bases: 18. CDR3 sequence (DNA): TGTGCCAGCAGCCAACGACTGCCGGGACAGGGTGAGGCCAATGAGCAGTTCTTC. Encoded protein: CASSQRLPGQGEANEQFF. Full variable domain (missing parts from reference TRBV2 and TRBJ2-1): EPEVTQTPSHQVTQMGQEVILRCVPISNHLYFYWYRQILGQKVEFLVSFYNNEISEKSEIFDDQFSVERPDGSNFTLKIRSTKLEDSAMYFCASSQRLPGQGEANEQFFGPGTRLTVL.

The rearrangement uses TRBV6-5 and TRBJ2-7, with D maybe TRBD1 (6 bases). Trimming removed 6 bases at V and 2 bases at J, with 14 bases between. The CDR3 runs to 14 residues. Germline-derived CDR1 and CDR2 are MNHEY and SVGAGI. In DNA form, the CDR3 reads TGTGCCAGCAGCGCACAGGGCGGAGCCTACGAGCAGTACTTC. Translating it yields CASSAQGGAYEQYF.

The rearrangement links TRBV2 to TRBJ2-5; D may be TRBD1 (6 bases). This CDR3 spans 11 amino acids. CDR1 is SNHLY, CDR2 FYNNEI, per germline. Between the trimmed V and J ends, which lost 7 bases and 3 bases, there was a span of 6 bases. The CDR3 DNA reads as TGTGCCAGCAAGGGGGAAGAGACCCAGTACTTC. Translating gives CASKGEETQYF.

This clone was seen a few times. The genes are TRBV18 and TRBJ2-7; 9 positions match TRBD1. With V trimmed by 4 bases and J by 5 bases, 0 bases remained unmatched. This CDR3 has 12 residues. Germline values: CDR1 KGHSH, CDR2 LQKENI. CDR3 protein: CASSRDRDEQYF. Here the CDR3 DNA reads TGTGCCAGCTCACGGGACAGGGACGAGCAGTACTTC.

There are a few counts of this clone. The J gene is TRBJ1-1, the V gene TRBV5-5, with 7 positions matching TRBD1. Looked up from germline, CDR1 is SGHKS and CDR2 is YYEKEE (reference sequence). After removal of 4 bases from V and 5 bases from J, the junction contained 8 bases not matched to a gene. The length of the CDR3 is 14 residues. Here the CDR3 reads CASSPAPGGTEAFF. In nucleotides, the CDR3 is TGTGCCAGCAGCCCAGCTCCAGGGGGGACTGAAGCTTTCTTT.

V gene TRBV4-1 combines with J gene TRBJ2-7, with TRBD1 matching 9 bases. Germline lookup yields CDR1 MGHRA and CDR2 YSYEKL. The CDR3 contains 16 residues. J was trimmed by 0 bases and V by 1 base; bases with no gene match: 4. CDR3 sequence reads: CASSQAGTGSSYEQYF. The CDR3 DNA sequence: TGCGCCAGCAGCCAAGCAGGGACAGGGAGCTCCTACGAGCAGTACTTC.

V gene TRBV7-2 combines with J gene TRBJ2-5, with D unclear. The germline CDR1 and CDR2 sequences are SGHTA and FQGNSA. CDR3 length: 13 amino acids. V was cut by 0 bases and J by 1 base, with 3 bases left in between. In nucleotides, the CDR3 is TGTGCCAGCAGCTTAGCATTCCAAGAGACCCAGTACTTC. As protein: CASSLAFQETQYF.

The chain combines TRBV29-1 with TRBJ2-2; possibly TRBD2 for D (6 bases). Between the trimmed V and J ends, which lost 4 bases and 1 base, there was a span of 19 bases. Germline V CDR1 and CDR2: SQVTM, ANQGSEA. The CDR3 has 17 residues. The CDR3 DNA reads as TGCAGCGTTGTATGGGCGGGGCGGGGATGGAACACCGGGGAGCTGTTTTTT. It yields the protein CSVVWAGRGWNTGELFF.

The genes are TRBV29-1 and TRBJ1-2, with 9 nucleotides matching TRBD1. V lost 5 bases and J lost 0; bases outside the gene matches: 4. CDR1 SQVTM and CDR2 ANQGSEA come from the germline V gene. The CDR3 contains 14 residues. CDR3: CSVQQGATNYGYTF. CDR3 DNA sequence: TGCAGCGTTCAACAGGGGGCGACTAACTATGGCTACACCTTC.

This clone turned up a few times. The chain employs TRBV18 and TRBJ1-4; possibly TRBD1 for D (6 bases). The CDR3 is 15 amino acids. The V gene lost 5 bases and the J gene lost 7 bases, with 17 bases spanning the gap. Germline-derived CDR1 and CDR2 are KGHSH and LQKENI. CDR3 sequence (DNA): TGTGCCAGCTCATTCTCCGGGACACGGAGTGAAAAACTGTTTTTT. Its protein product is CASSFSGTRSEKLFF.

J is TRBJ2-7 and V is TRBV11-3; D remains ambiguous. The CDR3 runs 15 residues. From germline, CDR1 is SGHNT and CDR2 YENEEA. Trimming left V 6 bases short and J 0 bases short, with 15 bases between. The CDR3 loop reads CASSRVGRSSYEQYF. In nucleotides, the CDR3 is TGTGCCAGCAGTCGCGTCGGACGGAGCTCCTACGAGCAGTACTTC.

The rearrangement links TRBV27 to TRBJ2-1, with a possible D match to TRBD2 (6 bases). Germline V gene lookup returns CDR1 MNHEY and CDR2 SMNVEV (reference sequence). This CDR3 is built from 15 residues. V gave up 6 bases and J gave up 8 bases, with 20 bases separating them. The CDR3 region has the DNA TGTGCCAGCAGCCCGCGCGGGGAGTCCATTTATGAGCAGTTCTTC. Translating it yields CASSPRGESIYEQFF.

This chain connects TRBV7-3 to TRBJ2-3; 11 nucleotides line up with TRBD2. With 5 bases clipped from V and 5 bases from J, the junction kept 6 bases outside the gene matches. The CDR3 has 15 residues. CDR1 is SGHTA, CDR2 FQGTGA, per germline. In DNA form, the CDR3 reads TGTGCCAGCAGCCAAACTAGCGGGAGCGGAGATACGCAGTATTTT. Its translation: CASSQTSGSGDTQYF.

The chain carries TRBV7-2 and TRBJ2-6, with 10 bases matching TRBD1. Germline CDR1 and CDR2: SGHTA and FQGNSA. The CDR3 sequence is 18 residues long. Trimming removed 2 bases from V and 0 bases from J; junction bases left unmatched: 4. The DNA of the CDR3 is TGTGCCAGCAGCTTATCTGACAGGGGGCTCTCTGGGGCCAACGTCCTGACTTTC. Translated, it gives CASSLSDRGLSGANVLTF.

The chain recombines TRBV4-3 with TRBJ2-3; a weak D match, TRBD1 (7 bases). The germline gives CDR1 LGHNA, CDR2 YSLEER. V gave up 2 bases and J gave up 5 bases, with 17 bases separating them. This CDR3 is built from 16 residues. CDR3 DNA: TGCGCCAGCAGCCAAACTCCACAGGGGCGGGAAGATACGCAGTATTTT. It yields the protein CASSQTPQGREDTQYF.

The CDR3 reads CAISDWAGTQIQYGYTF. In DNA, the CDR3 is TGTGCCATCAGTGACTGGGCGGGAACTCAAATCCAGTATGGCTACACCTTC. The chain employs TRBV10-3 and TRBJ1-2; D remains unclear. The CDR3 covers 17 residues. Germline values: CDR1 ENHRY, CDR2 SYGVKD. Trimming took 3 bases from V and 5 from J, leaving 22 bases between them.

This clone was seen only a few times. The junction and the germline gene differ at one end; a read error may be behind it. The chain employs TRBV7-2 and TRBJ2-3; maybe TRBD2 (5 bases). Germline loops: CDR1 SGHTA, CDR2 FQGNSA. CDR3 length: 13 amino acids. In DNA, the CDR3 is TGTGCCAGCAGCCTAGCCTACACAGATACGCAGTATTTT. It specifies CASSLAYTDTQYF.

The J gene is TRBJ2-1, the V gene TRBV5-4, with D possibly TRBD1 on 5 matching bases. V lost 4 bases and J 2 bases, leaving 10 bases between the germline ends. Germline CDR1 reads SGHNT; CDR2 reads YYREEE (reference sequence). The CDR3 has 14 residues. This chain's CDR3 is CASSPDNAYNEQFF. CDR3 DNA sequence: TGTGCCAGCAGCCCGGACAACGCCTACAATGAGCAGTTCTTC.

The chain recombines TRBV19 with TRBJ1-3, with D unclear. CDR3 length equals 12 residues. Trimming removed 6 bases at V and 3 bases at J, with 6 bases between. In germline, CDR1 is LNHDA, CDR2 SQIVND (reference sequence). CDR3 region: CASRSVGNTIYF. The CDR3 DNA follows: TGTGCCAGTAGGTCGGTTGGAAACACCATATATTTT.